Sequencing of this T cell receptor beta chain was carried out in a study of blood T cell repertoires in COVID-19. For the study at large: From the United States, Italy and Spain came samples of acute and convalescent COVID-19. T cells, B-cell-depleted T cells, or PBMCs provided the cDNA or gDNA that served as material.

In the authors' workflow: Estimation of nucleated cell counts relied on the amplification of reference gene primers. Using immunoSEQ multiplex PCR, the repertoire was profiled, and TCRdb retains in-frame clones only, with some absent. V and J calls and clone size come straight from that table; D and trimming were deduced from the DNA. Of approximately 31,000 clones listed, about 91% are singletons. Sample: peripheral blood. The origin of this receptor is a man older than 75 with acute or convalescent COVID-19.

CDR3 residues: CASSLNRDEQYF. CDR3 sequence (DNA): TGTGCCAGCAGCTTAAATCGGGACGAGCAGTACTTC. J is TRBJ2-7 and V is TRBV7-2, with D uncertain. The CDR3 sequence is 12 residues long. In germline, CDR1 is SGHTA, CDR2 FQGNSA. Between the trimmed V and J ends, which lost 2 bases and 5 bases, there was a span of 7 bases.